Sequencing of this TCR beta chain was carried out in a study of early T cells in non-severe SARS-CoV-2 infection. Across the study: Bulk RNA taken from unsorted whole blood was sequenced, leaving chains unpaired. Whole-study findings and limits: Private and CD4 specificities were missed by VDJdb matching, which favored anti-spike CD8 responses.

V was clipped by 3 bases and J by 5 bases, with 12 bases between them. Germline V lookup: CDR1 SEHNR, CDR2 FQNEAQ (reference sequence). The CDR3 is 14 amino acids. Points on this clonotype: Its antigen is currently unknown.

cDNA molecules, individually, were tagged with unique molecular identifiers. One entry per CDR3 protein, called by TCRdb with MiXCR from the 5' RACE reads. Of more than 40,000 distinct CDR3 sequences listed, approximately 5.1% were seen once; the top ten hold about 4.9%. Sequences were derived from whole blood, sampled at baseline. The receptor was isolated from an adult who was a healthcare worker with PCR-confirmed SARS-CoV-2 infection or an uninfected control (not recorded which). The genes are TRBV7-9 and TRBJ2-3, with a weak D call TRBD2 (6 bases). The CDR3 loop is CASSFGPSEDTQYF. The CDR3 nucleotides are TGTGCCAGCAGCTTCGGTCCTAGCGAAGATACGCAGTATTTT.